These 18 T cell receptor beta chains were all obtained from the same sample, sequenced in a study of T cell changes during pregnancy in multiple sclerosis. Produced via immunoSEQ multiplex PCR; TCRdb's table is partial and in-frame only. The sample lists about 42,000 clones; approximately 92% were seen once. The sequencing used CD4+ T cells from peripheral blood mononuclear cells, collected after pregnancy. The receptor source for this set is a female donor in good health, enrolled as a control in a pregnancy study.

J is TRBJ2-2 and V is TRBV6-5; TRBD2 matches 7 bases. The V segment lost 6 bases and the J segment 3 bases; nucleotides outside the gene matches: 4. CDR3 length: 14 amino acids. Germline CDR1 and CDR2: MNHEY and SVGAGI. The CDR3 sequence: CASRKRGYTGELFF. Written as DNA, the CDR3 is TGTGCCAGCAGGAAGCGGGGTTACACCGGGGAGCTGTTTTTT.

The CDR3 sequence: CASRTGLAASSYNEQFF. The CDR3 bases are TGTGCCAGCAGAACGGGACTAGCGGCCTCCTCCTACAATGAGCAGTTCTTC. This chain connects TRBV28 to TRBJ2-1; 11 nucleotides match TRBD2. J lost 0 bases, V lost 6 bases, and 7 bases had no gene match. In germline, CDR1 is MDHEN, CDR2 SYDVKM. This CDR3 is built from 17 residues.

CDR3 residues: CATGGYGNTIYF. The CDR3 nucleotides read TGTGCCACAGGGGGATATGGGAACACCATATATTTT. The rearrangement uses TRBV25-1 and TRBJ1-3, with TRBD1 identical over 7 bases. The CDR3 extends over 12 amino acids. V lost 10 bases to trimming and J lost 7 bases; unmatched junction nucleotides: 7. Germline V lookup: CDR1 MGHDK, CDR2 SYGVNS.

The chain is built from TRBV19 and TRBJ1-4, with 7 bases matching TRBD1. V trimming: 8 bases; J trimming: 9 bases; junction bases outside the gene matches: 18. The CDR3 runs to 16 residues. The germline gives CDR1 LNHDA, CDR2 SQIVND (reference sequence). DNA of the CDR3: TGTGCCAGTTCAAACCCCCTCGGAACAGGGGATAAAAAACTGTTTTTT. Protein: CASSNPLGTGDKKLFF.

This rearrangement joins TRBV6-6 to TRBJ2-3, with D maybe TRBD1 (6 bases). There are 15 residues in the CDR3. Germline assignment: CDR1 MNHNY and CDR2 SVGAGI (reference sequence). Deletions cut 3 bases from V and 7 bases from J, with 17 bases between. The CDR3 loop is CASSYDGQPIYTQYF. The CDR3 DNA reads as TGTGCCAGCAGTTATGATGGACAGCCCATTTATACGCAGTATTTT.

The chain links TRBV2 to TRBJ1-1; D may be TRBD1 (5 bases). The CDR3 sequence is 14 residues long. Germline V CDR1 and CDR2: SNHLY, FYNNEI. V was trimmed by 7 bases and J by 2 bases, leaving 14 bases between them. CDR3 protein: CASIRQRTNTEAFF. The CDR3 DNA is TGTGCCAGCATCAGACAGAGAACTAACACTGAAGCTTTCTTT.

In DNA form, the CDR3 reads TGTGCCAGCAGCGGGACAGGGGTTAGCAATGAGCAGTTCTTC. Translating gives CASSGTGVSNEQFF. V and J are TRBV5-4 and TRBJ2-1; 10 bases agree with TRBD1. The CDR3 is 14 amino acids. The germline V gene encodes CDR1 SGHNT and CDR2 YYREEE (reference sequence). V was pared by 4 bases and J by 6 bases, with 4 bases of the junction left unmatched. Using reference TRBV5-4 and TRBJ2-1 for the parts outside the CDR3, the full variable domain is ETGVTQSPTHLIKTRGQQVTLRCSSQSGHNTVSWYQQALGQGPQFIFQYYREEENGRGNFPPRFSGLQFPNYSSELNVNALELDDSALYLCASSGTGVSNEQFFGPGTRLTVL.

This rearrangement joins TRBV19 to TRBJ2-7; D is possibly TRBD2 (5 bases). V was cut by 10 bases and J by 4 bases, with 17 bases left in between. Germline V gene lookup returns CDR1 LNHDA and CDR2 SQIVND (reference sequence). There are 13 residues in the CDR3. CDR3 DNA: TGTGCCACCGGTGGGGAGATTCCTTACGAGCAGTACTTC. Amino acids: CATGGEIPYEQYF.

This clone was seen a single time. The chain employs TRBV5-6 and TRBJ1-6; maybe TRBD1 (5 bases). CDR3 size: 15 residues. Per the germline V gene, CDR1 is SGHDT and CDR2 is YYEEEE. V shed 0 bases and J shed 10 bases, with 14 bases lying between them. CDR3 bases: TGTGCCAGCAGCTTGGGGACACGCCTAAGCTCACCCCTCCACTTT. Protein: CASSLGTRLSSPLHF.

The J gene is TRBJ2-1, the V gene TRBV19, with D unclear. Germline assignment: CDR1 LNHDA and CDR2 SQIVND (reference sequence). V lost 4 bases and J lost 5, with 12 bases in between. This CDR3 has 14 residues. CDR3 region: CASSTPKSNNEQFF. DNA for the CDR3: TGTGCCAGTAGTACCCCGAAGAGTAACAATGAGCAGTTCTTC.

The chain has TRBV28 and TRBJ2-1; 8 bases line up with TRBD2. The CDR3 contains 16 residues. Looked up from germline, CDR1 is MDHEN and CDR2 is SYDVKM. Trimming took 8 bases from V and 5 from J; bases not matched to a gene: 14. CDR3 protein: CASGRSGSRVDNEQFF. The CDR3 bases are TGTGCCAGCGGGAGGAGCGGGAGTAGGGTTGACAATGAGCAGTTCTTC.

The V gene is TRBV28, the J gene TRBJ2-5, with 14 bases identical to TRBD2. This CDR3 region has 20 residues. V gave up 7 bases and J gave up 1 base; unmatched junction bases: 17. Germline CDR1 is MDHEN and CDR2 is SYDVKM. The CDR3 is CASNYPSGTSGSQLQETQYF. For the CDR3, the DNA is TGTGCCAGCAATTACCCCTCTGGGACTAGCGGGAGTCAGCTCCAAGAGACCCAGTACTTC.

This clone was detected only a few times. V gene TRBV19 combines with J gene TRBJ1-5; 8 bases line up with TRBD1. CDR1 LNHDA and CDR2 SQIVND come from the germline V gene (reference sequence). The CDR3 runs 15 residues. Germline trimming cut 6 bases from V and 7 bases from J; bases unmatched to any gene: 11. CDR3 loop: CASSGGGQGRQPQHF. For the CDR3, the DNA is TGTGCCAGTAGCGGGGGAGGACAGGGAAGGCAGCCCCAGCATTTT.

The chain employs TRBV6-1 and TRBJ1-1; 8 bases match TRBD1. The CDR3 loop spans 14 amino acids. Losses at the gene ends were 6 bases for V and 4 bases for J; bases not matched to a gene: 7. CDR1 MNHNS and CDR2 SASEGT come from the germline V gene. CDR3: CASSPTGAVTEAFF. Written as DNA, the CDR3 is TGTGCCAGCAGCCCGACAGGGGCGGTCACTGAAGCTTTCTTT.

The chain carries TRBV7-8 and TRBJ1-5; D might be TRBD1 (5 bases). Germline-derived CDR1 and CDR2 are SGHVS and FQNEAQ. V lost 5 bases to trimming and J lost 3 bases, with 11 bases between them. This CDR3 contains 14 residues. As DNA, the CDR3 is TGTGCCAGCAGCCCACGACAGTTCAATCAGCCCCAGCATTTT. This translates into CASSPRQFNQPQHF.

For the CDR3, the DNA is TGTGCCAGTAGTCCAGCGGGGTACAATGAGCAGTTCTTC. Amino acids: CASSPAGYNEQFF. The V call is TRBV19, the J call TRBJ2-1; 7 bases are shared with TRBD2. There are 13 residues in the CDR3. V was pared by 5 bases and J by 4 bases, with 2 bases of the junction left unmatched. The germline CDR1 and CDR2 sequences are LNHDA and SQIVND (reference sequence). Combining the CDR3 with reference TRBV19 and TRBJ2-1 gives the whole variable domain DGGITQSPKYLFRKEGQNVTLSCEQNLNHDAMYWYRQDPGQGLRLIYYSQIVNDFQKGDIAEGYSVSREKKESFPLTVTSAQKNPTAFYLCASSPAGYNEQFFGPGTRLTVL.

The V and J genes are TRBV29-1 and TRBJ2-5, with a tentative D call TRBD1 (5 bases). The closer fit of TRBJ2-7 to the DNA end suggests the J call may be wrong. Germline V gives CDR1 SQVTM, CDR2 ANQGSEA. The length of the CDR3 is 11 residues. The CDR3: CSAAREGEQYF. CDR3 sequence (DNA): TGCAGCGCCGCCAGGGAAGGCGAGCAGTACTTC.

The CDR3 is CATARRTSPYEQYF. CDR3 nucleotide sequence: TGTGCCACCGCCCGAAGGACTAGCCCCTACGAGCAGTACTTC. The chain links TRBV5-4 to TRBJ2-7; TRBD2 aligns across 8 bases. This CDR3 has 14 amino acids. Per germline, CDR1 SGHNT and CDR2 YYREEE (reference sequence). J gave up 2 bases and V 9 bases, and 10 bases lay outside the gene matches.